This TCR beta chain appears in the sequencing data of a study of blood T cell repertoires in COVID-19. On the study more broadly: There were acute and convalescent COVID-19 samples, and they came from the United States, Italy and Spain. From T cells, B-cell-depleted T cells, or PBMCs came the material, which was cDNA or gDNA.

Assay used: immunoSEQ multiplex PCR; TCRdb lists only in-frame clones, some missing. Among a few hundred thousand clones listed, about 90% were seen once. Seattle patient enrollment occurred during active infection, with longitudinal follow-up thereafter. The CDR3 consists of 16 residues. Germline CDR1 is GTSNPN and CDR2 is SVGIG (reference sequence). This clonotype was sampled from a woman in her thirties with COVID-19, enrolled during active disease. The specimen was peripheral blood. The chain carries TRBV30 and TRBJ2-6; tentatively, D is TRBD2 (5 bases). CDR3 protein: CALTRAVRSGANVLTF. CDR3 in DNA: TGTGCTTTGACGCGGGCAGTGAGGTCTGGGGCCAACGTCCTGACTTTC.